The rows below give T cell receptor beta chains drawn from one sample of a study of blood T cell repertoires in COVID-19. Repertoires were generated with immunoSEQ multiplex PCR, while TCRdb's copy carries only in-frame clones and drops some. The sample lists 100,000 to 150,000 clones, around 63% seen once, with approximately 2.3% in the top ten. The sequenced sample consisted of peripheral blood. The receptor set was obtained from a woman in her sixties or seventies with acute or convalescent COVID-19. Each CDR3 is given with its conserved first and last residue. Fields, in order: V gene, D gene, J gene, clone size, CDR3 length, CDR3 protein, CDR3 DNA. The D gene is left open where the match is weak. A row's size may be missing; if present it is once, few, many or a size class.

V: TRBV2
D: -
J: TRBJ1-1
size: -
length: 12
CDR3: CASREQTGYAFF
DNA: TGTGCCAGCAGAGAACAAACAGGGTACGCTTTCTTT

V: TRBV3-1/TRBV3-2
D: TRBD1
J: TRBJ2-7
size: few
length: 14
CDR3: CASSRGTVPYEQYF
DNA: TGTGCCAGCAGTAGAGGGACAGTCCCCTACGAGCAGTACTTC

V: TRBV2
D: -
J: TRBJ1-1
size: few
length: 14
CDR3: CASSPRTDHTEAFF
DNA: TGTGCCAGCAGTCCAAGGACAGACCACACTGAAGCTTTCTTT

V: TRBV5-1
D: TRBD1
J: TRBJ2-5
size: -
length: 16
CDR3: CASSLVGTGAFETQYF
DNA: TGCGCCAGCAGCTTGGTGGGGACAGGGGCTTTTGAGACCCAGTACTTC

V: TRBV2
D: TRBD1
J: TRBJ2-5
size: few
length: 15
CDR3: CASSEARTGQETQYF
DNA: TGTGCCAGCAGTGAAGCGAGGACAGGACAAGAGACCCAGTACTTC

V: TRBV6-1
D: -
J: TRBJ1-2
size: -
length: 14
CDR3: CASRPRTVVYGYTF
DNA: TGTGCCAGCAGACCGAGGACAGTGGTCTATGGCTACACCTTC

V: TRBV4-1
D: -
J: TRBJ2-2
size: -
length: 14
CDR3: CASSQDTGSGELFF
DNA: TGCGCCAGCAGCCAAGATACTGGGAGCGGGGAGCTGTTTTTT

V: TRBV3-1/TRBV3-2
D: TRBD1
J: TRBJ1-1
size: -
length: 13
CDR3: CASSGTANTEAFF
DNA: TGTGCCAGCTCCGGGACAGCGAACACTGAAGCTTTCTTT

V: TRBV2
D: TRBD1
J: TRBJ2-7
size: -
length: 13
CDR3: CASRGTGVREQYF
DNA: TGTGCCAGCAGGGGGACAGGTGTAAGGGAGCAGTACTTC

V: TRBV7-9
D: TRBD1
J: TRBJ1-3
size: few
length: 15
CDR3: CASSSGTVGGNTIYF
DNA: TGTGCCAGCAGCTCAGGGACAGTAGGAGGAAACACCATATATTTT

V: TRBV29-1
D: -
J: TRBJ2-1
size: once
length: 16
CDR3: CSVQPGGESSYNEQFF
DNA: TGCAGCGTTCAACCGGGCGGGGAGAGCTCCTACAATGAGCAGTTCTTC

V: TRBV27
D: -
J: TRBJ1-2
size: few
length: 13
CDR3: CASRQGIFYGYTF
DNA: TGTGCCAGCAGACAGGGTATTTTCTATGGCTACACCTTC

V: TRBV4-2
D: TRBD2
J: TRBJ2-1
size: -
length: 18
CDR3: CASSQSTSGRAVYNEQFF
DNA: TGTGCCAGCAGCCAATCGACTAGCGGGAGGGCCGTGTACAATGAGCAGTTCTTC

V: TRBV30
D: TRBD2
J: TRBJ2-1
size: -
length: 15
CDR3: CALALGTTDYNEQFF
DNA: TGTGCCTTGGCCCTAGGGACTACCGACTACAATGAGCAGTTCTTC

V: TRBV5-4
D: TRBD2
J: TRBJ2-2
size: -
length: 16
CDR3: CASSLRTSGITGELFF
DNA: TGTGCCAGCAGCTTGCGTACTAGCGGGATTACCGGGGAGCTGTTTTTT

V: TRBV2
D: -
J: TRBJ1-2
size: -
length: 13
CDR3: CASSGQTNYGYTF
DNA: TGTGCCAGCAGTGGACAGACTAACTATGGCTACACCTTC

V: TRBV7-2
D: -
J: TRBJ2-7
size: -
length: 15
CDR3: CASSLRSGGPYEQYF
DNA: TGTGCCAGCAGCTTACGATCCGGGGGACCCTACGAGCAGTACTTC

V: TRBV19
D: -
J: TRBJ2-3
size: -
length: 15
CDR3: CASSIWGEGTDTQYF
DNA: TGTGCCAGTAGTATTTGGGGCGAGGGCACAGATACGCAGTATTTT

V: TRBV5-6
D: TRBD1
J: TRBJ2-5
size: -
length: 15
CDR3: CASIRTGWIGETQYF
DNA: TGTGCCAGCATACGGACAGGGTGGATTGGTGAGACCCAGTACTTC

V: TRBV18
D: -
J: TRBJ1-3
size: many
length: 15
CDR3: CASSPSDSAGNTIYF
DNA: TGTGCCAGCTCACCTTCCGACAGTGCTGGAAACACCATATATTTT

V: TRBV6-2/TRBV6-3
D: -
J: TRBJ1-4
size: few
length: 17
CDR3: CASSYKTSRWTNEKLFF
DNA: TGTGCCAGCAGTTACAAGACATCTCGTTGGACTAATGAAAAACTGTTTTTT

V: TRBV19
D: TRBD1
J: TRBJ2-1
size: few
length: 14
CDR3: CASRPGTGGNEQFF
DNA: TGTGCCAGTAGACCCGGGACAGGGGGCAATGAGCAGTTCTTC

V: TRBV4-1
D: -
J: TRBJ2-1
size: -
length: 14
CDR3: CASSQDAFSNEQFF
DNA: TGCGCCAGCAGCCAAGATGCCTTTAGCAATGAGCAGTTCTTC

V: TRBV7-6
D: TRBD1
J: TRBJ1-2
size: once
length: 16
CDR3: CASSLASTGANYGYTF
DNA: TGTGCCAGCAGCTTAGCCTCGACAGGGGCCAACTATGGCTACACCTTC

V: TRBV2
D: TRBD1
J: TRBJ2-2
size: -
length: 15
CDR3: CASRATGSNTGELFF
DNA: TGTGCCAGCAGGGCGACAGGGTCGAACACCGGGGAGCTGTTTTTT